These 14 T cell receptor beta chains were sequenced from one sample in a study of cytomegalovirus exposure and HLA in healthy donors. PCR used 60 Vbeta primers and 13 Jbeta primers. The repertoire was sequenced with immunoSEQ multiplex PCR; TCRdb's copy has only in-frame clones and lacks some. Of approximately 140,000 clones listed, roughly 80% were seen once; the top ten hold approximately 0.97%. What was sequenced was PBMCs. All receptors derive from a man aged 18 to 29 in good health and CMV-seronegative.

The chain combines TRBV15 with TRBJ1-1; no definite D call. CDR3 size: 14 residues. Trimming cost V 5 bases and J 5 bases, with 15 bases left between them. Germline V lookup: CDR1 LNHNV, CDR2 YYDKDF (reference sequence). This CDR3 reads CATSGGRRRTEAFF. For the CDR3, the DNA is TGTGCCACCAGCGGAGGGAGGAGGCGGACTGAAGCTTTCTTT.

Only one count was recorded for this clone. V usage is TRBV5-8 and J usage is TRBJ1-5, with TRBD1 identical over 7 bases. The CDR3 is made up of 16 amino acids. Germline V gene lookup returns CDR1 SGHTS and CDR2 YDEGEE. J was trimmed by 5 bases and V by 0 bases; bases with no gene match: 8. CDR3 DNA: TGTGCCAGCAGCTTGGGGACAGGTAATTTCCATCAGCCCCAGCATTTT. Translating it yields CASSLGTGNFHQPQHF.

This clone was observed a handful of times. The rearrangement uses TRBV5-1 and TRBJ2-1, with no clear D. V was clipped by 0 bases and J by 0 bases, with 7 bases between them. In germline, CDR1 is SGHRS, CDR2 YFSETQ. This CDR3 is built from 15 residues. This CDR3 is CASSLAGISYNEQFF. CDR3 in DNA: TGCGCCAGCAGCTTGGCAGGAATCTCCTACAATGAGCAGTTCTTC.

The genes are TRBV4-1 and TRBJ1-5, with a tentative D call TRBD1 (5 bases). The V end was cut by 1 base, the J end by 4 bases, with 14 bases between. Germline V gene lookup returns CDR1 MGHRA and CDR2 YSYEKL. The CDR3 runs 16 residues. Here the CDR3 reads CASSQVVAGKNQPQHF. The CDR3, as DNA: TGCGCCAGCAGCCAAGTGGTCGCAGGGAAAAATCAGCCCCAGCATTTT.

This sequence joins TRBV5-1 and TRBJ1-1; TRBD1 is a possible D gene (6 bases). The germline V gene has CDR1 SGHRS and CDR2 YFSETQ. Trimming shortened V by 4 bases and J by 0 bases, and 13 bases separated the two germline ends. This CDR3 region has 15 residues. This chain's CDR3 is CASSGDTLLNTEAFF. For the CDR3, the DNA is TGCGCCAGCAGCGGGGACACCCTCTTGAACACTGAAGCTTTCTTT.

The chain recombines TRBV5-4 with TRBJ2-7; 9 nucleotides agree with TRBD1. CDR3 length: 15 residues. J lost 6 bases, V lost 0 bases, and 7 bases had no gene match. Germline CDR1 reads SGHNT; CDR2 reads YYREEE (reference sequence). CDR3 sequence reads: CASSLEAGQGLEQYF. As DNA, the CDR3 is TGTGCCAGCAGCTTGGAGGCGGGACAGGGCCTCGAGCAGTACTTC.

The V call is TRBV27, the J call TRBJ2-5, with D possibly matching TRBD1 (6 bases). The CDR3 runs 14 residues. The V end was cut by 4 bases, the J end by 5 bases, with 14 bases between. Germline V gene sequence: CDR1 MNHEY, CDR2 SMNVEV (reference sequence). The CDR3 protein is CASSSAGVGETQYF. DNA of the CDR3: TGTGCCAGCAGTTCGGCAGGGGTAGGGGAGACCCAGTACTTC.

The V call is TRBV5-1, the J call TRBJ2-5; 11 bases agree with TRBD2. Germline CDR1 reads SGHRS; CDR2 reads YFSETQ. The CDR3 extends over 17 amino acids. J gave up 0 bases and V 1 base, and 5 bases lay outside the gene matches. The DNA for the CDR3 is TGCGCCAGCAGCTTGCTAGCGGGGGGTCGGAACCAAGAGACCCAGTACTTC. Protein: CASSLLAGGRNQETQYF.

The chain joins TRBV5-8 to TRBJ2-6; 10 bases are shared with TRBD1. Germline V gene data show CDR1 as SGHTS and CDR2 as YDEGEE. V shed 5 bases, J shed 4 bases, and the junction held 9 bases outside the gene matches. The CDR3 spans 17 residues. Written as DNA, the CDR3 is TGTGCCAGCAGACCGGGGACAGGGGCTTCGGGGGCCAACGTCCTGACTTTC. Translation: CASRPGTGASGANVLTF.

J is TRBJ1-3 and V is TRBV2; weak D call: TRBD1 (5 bases). Germline assignment: CDR1 SNHLY and CDR2 FYNNEI. V was shortened by 6 bases and J by 5 bases, with 14 bases between the two germline ends. This CDR3 has 14 residues. CDR3 loop: CASRDSHKRNTIYF. The CDR3 bases are TGTGCCAGCAGAGACAGCCACAAAAGAAACACCATATATTTT.

The chain combines TRBV14 with TRBJ1-2; D gene unclear. Germline V gene sequence: CDR1 SGHDN, CDR2 FVKESK. The length of the CDR3 is 13 residues. Deletions cut 2 bases from V and 8 bases from J, with 12 bases between. CDR3 amino acids: CASSQLPGMGYTF. CDR3 nucleotide sequence: TGTGCCAGCAGCCAATTGCCGGGGATGGGCTACACCTTC.

The chain combines TRBV29-1 with TRBJ2-7; D gene unclear. Germline values: CDR1 SQVTM, CDR2 ANQGSEA. V was pared by 0 bases and J by 5 bases, with 11 bases between. The CDR3 runs to 13 residues. CDR3 nucleotide sequence: TGCAGCGTTGAAGAGGGTCCTGAGGACGAGCAGTACTTC. This gives the protein CSVEEGPEDEQYF.

This chain connects TRBV18 to TRBJ1-5, with D possibly TRBD1 on 5 matching bases. There are 14 residues in the CDR3. Trimming stripped 4 bases from V and 9 bases from J, with 16 bases between. The germline gives CDR1 KGHSH, CDR2 LQKENI. In DNA, the CDR3 is TGTGCCAGCTCACTAGACAGTCCCTGGGGGCCCCAGCATTTT. It codes for CASSLDSPWGPQHF.

To note about this clone: An end of the junction does not agree with germline; a read error may underlie this. V gene TRBV7-9 combines with J gene TRBJ1-1, with TRBD1 matching 9 bases. CDR1 is SEHNR and CDR2 is FQNEAQ in the germline V gene (reference sequence). This CDR3 spans 15 amino acids. The CDR3 protein is CSSRPRTGVNTEAFF. CDR3 in DNA: TGTTCCAGCAGGCCCAGGACAGGGGTGAACACTGAAGCTTTCTTT.